The next 29 T cell receptor beta chains were all read from a single sample in a study of T-cell reconstitution after alpha-beta-depleted transplantation in children. Preparation of the TCRbeta library was carried out with unique molecular identifiers. MiXCR, applied by TCRdb to the PCR reads, yields one record per CDR3 protein. The sample shows 250,000 to 300,000 distinct CDR3 sequences, roughly 12% of them seen only once. Material: peripheral blood, obtained 180 days after TCRalphabeta/CD19-depleted stem cell transplant. The receptor source for this set is a male patient between 2 and 9 years old who had a stem cell transplant for chronic granulomatous disease, so the T cells may come from the graft donor.

The table lists this clonotype with many counts. The genes are TRBV18 and TRBJ2-2; perhaps TRBD2 as D (6 bases). The ends were cut back, 4 bases at V and 1 base at J, with 16 bases in the middle. This CDR3 comprises 17 residues. Per the germline V gene, CDR1 is KGHSH and CDR2 is LQKENI. The CDR3, as DNA: TGTGCCAGCTCACAACTCCCCGGGACTCAGAACACCGGGGAGCTGTTTTTT. Translating gives CASSQLPGTQNTGELFF.

This clonotype was counted at least ten times. The rearrangement joins TRBV20-1 to TRBJ2-1; TRBD2 matches at 10 bases. Looked up from germline, CDR1 is DFQATT and CDR2 is SNEGSKA (reference sequence). The CDR3 is made up of 18 amino acids. V was pared by 1 base and J by 4 bases, with 13 bases of the junction left unmatched. This CDR3 reads CSARGQVRLAGLYNEQFF. The CDR3 coding sequence is TGCAGTGCTAGAGGTCAGGTCCGACTAGCGGGCCTTTACAATGAGCAGTTCTTC.

This clonotype was seen repeatedly, ten times or more. The chain links TRBV27 to TRBJ2-3; either TRBD1 or TRBD2 may supply D (5 bases each). The length of the CDR3 is 17 residues. From germline, CDR1 is MNHEY and CDR2 SMNVEV (reference sequence). Trimming took off 7 bases at V and 2 bases at J, with 22 bases between the two ends. CDR3 sequence: CASKLIRGGAVTDTQYF. Written as DNA, the CDR3 is TGTGCCAGCAAGTTAATTAGGGGTGGAGCGGTCACAGATACGCAGTATTTT.

This clonotype was counted at least ten times. The chain has TRBV12-3 or TRBV12-4 and TRBJ1-1; D gene uncertain. V lost 3 bases, J lost 4 bases, and 9 bases lay in between. This CDR3 is built from 13 residues. The CDR3 DNA sequence: TGTGCCAGCAGTTTCGGAGGGAGCACTGAAGCTTTCTTT. Protein: CASSFGGSTEAFF.

This clonotype showed up many times. The V and J genes are TRBV29-1 and TRBJ2-4; D remains ambiguous. This CDR3 comprises 13 residues. V was clipped by 4 bases and J by 0 bases, with 7 bases between them. Germline V gene lookup returns CDR1 SQVTM and CDR2 ANQGSEA. In DNA form, the CDR3 reads TGCAGCGTTGGGCAAATAGCCAAAAACATTCAGTACTTC. Translation: CSVGQIAKNIQYF.

This chain uses TRBV5-2 with TRBJ2-5; TRBD1 is the table's D call, not checked against the DNA. TRBV5-2 is designated a pseudogene. The CDR3 loop spans 15 amino acids. The CDR3 reads CATGSRSEAKETQYF. CDR3 bases: TGTGCCACCGGATCCCGTTCCGAGGCGAAAGAGACCCAGTACTTC.

The chain employs TRBV2 and TRBJ2-1; D gene unclear. The CDR3 length is 14 residues. CDR1 and CDR2 from the germline V gene are SNHLY and FYNNEI. The V end was cut by 7 bases, the J end by 4 bases, with 14 bases between. DNA of the CDR3: TGTGCCAGCAAGGAGTTATCGCGTTACAATGAGCAGTTCTTC. As protein: CASKELSRYNEQFF.

In this sample, this clonotype turned up many times. The V gene is TRBV4-1, the J gene TRBJ2-5, with 7 bases fitting TRBD2. V trimming: 4 bases; J trimming: 2 bases; junction bases outside the gene matches: 10. Germline V lookup: CDR1 MGHRA, CDR2 YSYEKL. This CDR3 contains 16 residues. CDR3 residues: CASSPLGLAVQETQYF. In DNA form, the CDR3 reads TGCGCCAGCAGCCCTCTAGGCCTAGCGGTTCAAGAGACCCAGTACTTC.

This clonotype was counted ten times or more. For the CDR3, the DNA is TGTGCCAGCAGCTTAGATCTGGGACTAGCGGGGGGCCTCAGACAAGAGACCCAGTACTTC. Protein sequence: CASSLDLGLAGGLRQETQYF. The chain recombines TRBV11-2 with TRBJ2-5; 15 bases map to TRBD2. The trim removed 0 bases at V and 2 bases at J, leaving 10 bases unmatched. The CDR3 loop spans 20 amino acids. CDR1 SGHAT and CDR2 FQNNGV come from the germline V gene.

A word on this clonotype: The junction departs from the called germline gene at one end, perhaps through a read error. The chain is built from TRBV25-1 and TRBJ2-2; D is uncertain. Germline lookup yields CDR1 MGHDK and CDR2 SYGVNS. The CDR3 extends over 12 amino acids. This CDR3 reads CGSREGTGELFF. Written as DNA, the CDR3 is TGTGGCAGCAGAGAAGGGACCGGGGAGCTGTTTTTT.

This clonotype was detected ten times or more. The chain has TRBV6-1 and TRBJ2-6; either TRBD1 or TRBD2 may supply D (5 bases each). The germline V gene has CDR1 MNHNS and CDR2 SASEGT. V lost 7 bases to trimming and J lost 2 bases, with 15 bases between them. There are 16 residues in the CDR3. CDR3 loop: CASTLGEWAGANVLTF. CDR3 coding DNA: TGTGCCAGCACCTTAGGGGAGTGGGCTGGGGCCAACGTCCTGACTTTC.

This clonotype was observed many times. The chain links TRBV7-9 to TRBJ2-7; 10 bases are shared with TRBD2. Germline loops: CDR1 SEHNR, CDR2 FQNEAQ (reference sequence). V lost 5 bases, J lost 6 bases, and 13 bases stayed unmatched. The CDR3 is 16 residues long. CDR3 bases: TGTGCCAGCAGCCATCAACTAGCGGGGAGCTTGGGCGAGCAGTACTTC. Translation gives CASSHQLAGSLGEQYF.

This clonotype has at least ten counts. This chain connects TRBV29-1 to TRBJ1-5; TRBD1 aligns across 8 bases. This CDR3 is 14 amino acids long. Trimming removed 5 bases from V and 5 bases from J; junction bases left unmatched: 8. CDR1 and CDR2 (germline): SQVTM, ANQGSEA. The CDR3 reads CSVRQGPIHQPQHF. The CDR3 DNA sequence: TGCAGCGTTCGACAGGGGCCGATTCATCAGCCCCAGCATTTT.

This clonotype showed up many times. This chain links TRBV15 with TRBJ1-4; the D gene is possibly TRBD1 (6 bases). Per the germline V gene, CDR1 is LNHNV and CDR2 is YYDKDF (reference sequence). V was clipped by 1 base and J by 4 bases, with 13 bases between them. This CDR3 region has 16 residues. The DNA for the CDR3 is TGTGCCACCAGCAGAGGGTCCACAGGGCGTAATGAAAAACTGTTTTTT. Its protein product is CATSRGSTGRNEKLFF.

The V and J genes are TRBV4-3 and TRBJ2-2; 7 nucleotides align to TRBD1. Germline V gives CDR1 LGHNA, CDR2 YSLEER. Unmatched junction bases numbered 4, after V lost 3 bases and J lost 6 bases. This CDR3 spans 14 amino acids. This CDR3 reads CASSQPTGAGELFF. The CDR3 bases are TGCGCCAGCAGCCAGCCAACAGGGGCCGGGGAGCTGTTTTTT.

This clonotype was seen ten or more times. J is TRBJ2-7 and V is TRBV7-6; 12 nucleotides agree with TRBD2. This CDR3 has 22 residues. CDR1 SGHVS and CDR2 FNYEAQ come from the germline V gene. The junction had 25 bases not matched to a gene; V was cut back by 1 base and J by 6 bases. The CDR3 DNA is TGTGCCAGCAGCTTAGGTTGGCTACGGACATCCCGACTAGCGGGAGAAGCGGCCGAGCAGTACTTC. Translated, it gives CASSLGWLRTSRLAGEAAEQYF.

This clonotype occurred many times. This rearrangement joins TRBV20-1 to TRBJ1-5; D might be TRBD1 (5 bases). Trimming stripped 5 bases from V and 1 base from J, with 9 bases between. Germline CDR1 and CDR2: DFQATT and SNEGSKA (reference sequence). The CDR3 spans 13 residues. The CDR3 DNA sequence: TGCAGTGCTGTCCGGGACAGCAATCAGCCCCAGCATTTT. Its protein is CSAVRDSNQPQHF.

This clonotype has at least ten counts. The rearrangement uses TRBV27 and TRBJ1-4; no clear D. The CDR3 is 12 residues long. Germline values: CDR1 MNHEY, CDR2 SMNVEV (reference sequence). V lost 1 base and J lost 11, with 8 bases in between. CDR3 residues: CASSLFMGKLFF. CDR3 sequence (DNA): TGTGCCAGCAGTTTATTTATGGGGAAACTGTTTTTT.

This clonotype was counted many times. This chain joins TRBV12-3 or TRBV12-4 and TRBJ1-5, with 11 bases matching TRBD1. The CDR3 covers 18 residues. The J segment lost 0 bases and the V segment lost 6 bases, leaving 10 bases of the junction unmatched. For the CDR3, the DNA is TGTGCCAGCAGGGCGGGGACAGGGGGGGATTATAGCAATCAGCCCCAGCATTTT. Translated: CASRAGTGGDYSNQPQHF.

Comment on this clonotype: This may be a read error: a much more frequent sequence differs by one nucleotide. The rearrangement uses TRBV7-8 and TRBJ2-1, with D tentatively TRBD2 (6 bases). This CDR3 has 17 amino acids. Trimming stripped 5 bases from V and 4 bases from J, with 21 bases between. Germline V CDR1 and CDR2: SGHVS, FQNEAQ. In nucleotides, the CDR3 is TGTGCCAGCAGCACAGAGGCCCTAGCGAGAAATTACAATGAGCAGTTCTTC. It is translated as CASSTEALARNYNEQFF. Supplemented by reference TRBV7-8 and TRBJ2-1, the full variable domain reads GAGVSQSPRYKVAKRGQDVALRCDPISGHVSLFWYQQALGQGPEFLTYFQNEAQLDKSGLPSDRFFAERPEGSVSTLKIQRTQQEDSAVYLCASSTEALARNYNEQFFGPGTRLTVL.

A word on this clonotype: A much larger clone differs from this one at a single base, so this may be a read error. This chain connects TRBV5-1 to TRBJ2-1; 13 bases fit TRBD2. CDR1 is SGHRS, CDR2 YFSETQ, per germline. This CDR3 has 17 amino acids. The CDR3 DNA is TGCACCAGCACGGGGACTAGCGGGAAAGAGGGCTACAATGAGCAGTTCTTC. Translating gives CTSTGTSGKEGYNEQFF.

Ten or more counts support this clonotype. V gene TRBV7-9 combines with J gene TRBJ2-1; D may correspond to TRBD1 or TRBD2 (6 bases each). V shed 5 bases and J shed 6 bases, with 14 bases lying between them. The length of the CDR3 is 14 residues. CDR1 and CDR2 (germline): SEHNR, FQNEAQ (reference sequence). CDR3 loop: CASSQTRGANEQFF. The DNA for the CDR3 is TGTGCCAGCAGCCAAACTAGGGGGGCCAATGAGCAGTTCTTC.

This clonotype was counted many times. The V gene is TRBV24-1, the J gene TRBJ2-2; D ambiguous. The CDR3 contains 17 residues. Trimming took off 1 base at V and 6 bases at J, with 17 bases between the two ends. In germline, CDR1 is KGHDR, CDR2 SFDVKD. CDR3: CATSDLTPAVYAGELFF. As DNA, the CDR3 is TGTGCCACCAGTGATTTAACCCCCGCAGTTTACGCCGGGGAGCTGTTTTTT.

In this sample, this clonotype turned up many times. The chain couples TRBV19 to TRBJ2-7, with D possibly being TRBD1 (5 bases). The CDR3 totals 14 residues. Per germline, CDR1 LNHDA and CDR2 SQIVND (reference sequence). The germline V and J ends were trimmed by 7 bases and 5 bases, with 18 bases remaining between them. CDR3 residues: CASKGKGPPHEQYF. CDR3 DNA sequence: TGTGCCAGTAAGGGAAAGGGGCCCCCCCACGAGCAGTACTTC. Looking up the rest from reference TRBV19 and TRBJ2-7 gives the full variable domain: DGGITQSPKYLFRKEGQNVTLSCEQNLNHDAMYWYRQDPGQGLRLIYYSQIVNDFQKGDIAEGYSVSREKKESFPLTVTSAQKNPTAFYLCASKGKGPPHEQYFGPGTRLTVT.

This clonotype was found many times. This chain links TRBV7-6 with TRBJ2-5, with D perhaps TRBD1 or TRBD2 (7 bases each). The germline V gene has CDR1 SGHVS and CDR2 FNYEAQ. CDR3 length: 14 residues. Trimming removed 2 bases at V and 5 bases at J, with 12 bases between. The CDR3 reads CASSLQGGGETQYF. CDR3 nucleotide sequence: TGTGCCAGCAGCTTACAGGGGGGAGGGGAGACCCAGTACTTC. The full variable domain, rest sourced from reference TRBV7-6 and TRBJ2-5, is GAGVSQSPRYKVTKRGQDVALRCDPISGHVSLYWYRQALGQGPEFLTYFNYEAQQDKSGLPNDRFSAERPEGSISTLTIQRTEQRDSAMYRCASSLQGGGETQYFGPGTRLLVL.

On this clonotype: This sequence may be a read error, since a much larger clone differs from it by one base. This likely comes from a read error, as the CDR3 has no conserved phenylalanine or tryptophan at its end. The chain uses TRBV5-1 and TRBJ2-3, with 9 bases that match TRBD2. The CDR3 consists of 15 residues. J lost 6 bases, V lost 5 bases, and 10 bases had no gene match. From germline, CDR1 is SGHRS and CDR2 YFSETQ. In DNA, the CDR3 is TGCGCCAGCAGGGTAATAGCGGGGGATATTGATACGCAGTATTTA. Translation: CASRVIAGDIDTQYL.

This clonotype was recorded many times. The rearrangement uses TRBV12-3 or TRBV12-4 and TRBJ2-3, with 8 bases matching TRBD2. This CDR3 has 15 residues. Losses at the gene ends were 4 bases for V and 2 bases for J; bases not matched to a gene: 5. The CDR3, as DNA: TGTGCCAGCAGTTACCAAGCGGGGGCCACAGATACGCAGTATTTT. It encodes CASSYQAGATDTQYF.

This clonotype was seen repeatedly, ten times or more. V usage is TRBV2 and J usage is TRBJ1-4; D not resolved. Germline V CDR1 and CDR2: SNHLY, FYNNEI. V lost 3 bases, J lost 8 bases, and 13 bases lay in between. The CDR3 consists of 14 residues. The CDR3 loop is CASSDRLSGEKLFF. In DNA form, the CDR3 reads TGTGCCAGCAGTGACCGGCTTAGTGGGGAAAAACTGTTTTTT.

This clonotype was seen ten or more times. The V call is TRBV4-3, the J call TRBJ1-5, with TRBD1 matching 8 bases. CDR1 and CDR2 (germline): LGHNA, YSLEER. V lost 0 bases and J lost 7; bases outside the gene matches: 5. This CDR3 contains 15 residues. The CDR3 DNA sequence: TGCGCCAGCAGCCAAGAGCTGGACAGGGTCCAGCCCCAGCATTTT. Its translation: CASSQELDRVQPQHF.